This T cell receptor (beta chain) appears in the sequencing data of a study of cytomegalovirus exposure and HLA in healthy donors. The PCR used 60 Vbeta and 13 Jbeta primers. Assay: immunoSEQ multiplex PCR; the TCRdb copy retains only in-frame clones and omits some. The sample records 100,000 to 150,000 clones, 75% to 80% being singletons. V shed 1 base and J 2 bases; nucleotides not matched to a gene: 5. There are 16 residues in the CDR3. Germline V gives CDR1 SEHNR, CDR2 FQNEAQ (reference sequence). General study findings and limits: Among the CMV-associated chains, a few were confirmed in vitro as specific for CMV antigens. Reported performance of the classifier showed diagnosis of cytomegalovirus status with high specificity and sensitivity. Owing to their indistinguishability, certain V segments, notably TRBV6-2 and TRBV6-3, were excluded.

As concerns this clone: Its antigen is still unknown.

Healthy bone marrow donors made up the donors. The TCR was taken from a woman aged 60-70 years in good health and CMV-seronegative. J is TRBJ2-3 and V is TRBV7-9; 8 bases match TRBD2. Source material: PBMCs. The CDR3 reads CASSLVAGRATDTQYF. The CDR3 DNA is TGTGCCAGCAGCTTAGTGGCCGGGAGGGCCACAGATACGCAGTATTTT.